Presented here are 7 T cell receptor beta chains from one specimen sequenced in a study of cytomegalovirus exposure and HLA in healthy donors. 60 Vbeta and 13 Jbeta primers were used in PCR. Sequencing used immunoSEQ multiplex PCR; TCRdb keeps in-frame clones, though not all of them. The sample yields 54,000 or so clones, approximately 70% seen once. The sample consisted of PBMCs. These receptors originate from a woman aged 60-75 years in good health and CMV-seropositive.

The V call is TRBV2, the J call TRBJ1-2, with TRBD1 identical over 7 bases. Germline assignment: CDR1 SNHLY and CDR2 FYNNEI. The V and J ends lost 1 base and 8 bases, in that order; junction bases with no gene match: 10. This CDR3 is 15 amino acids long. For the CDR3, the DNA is TGTGCCAGCAGTGAAGTCGTAGGGGGCGCGGAGGGCTACACCTTC. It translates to CASSEVVGGAEGYTF.

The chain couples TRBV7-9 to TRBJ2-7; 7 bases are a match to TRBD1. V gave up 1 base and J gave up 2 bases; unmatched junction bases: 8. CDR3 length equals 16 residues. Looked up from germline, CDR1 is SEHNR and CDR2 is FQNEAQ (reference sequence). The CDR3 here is CASSLEYGQAPYEQYF. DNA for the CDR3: TGTGCCAGCAGCTTAGAGTACGGACAGGCCCCCTACGAGCAGTACTTC.

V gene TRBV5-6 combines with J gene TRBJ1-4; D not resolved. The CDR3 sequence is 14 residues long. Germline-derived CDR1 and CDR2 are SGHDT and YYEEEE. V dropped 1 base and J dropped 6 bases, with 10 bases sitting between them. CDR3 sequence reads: CASSLTGIYEKLFF. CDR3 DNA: TGTGCCAGCAGCTTGACCGGGATCTATGAAAAACTGTTTTTT.

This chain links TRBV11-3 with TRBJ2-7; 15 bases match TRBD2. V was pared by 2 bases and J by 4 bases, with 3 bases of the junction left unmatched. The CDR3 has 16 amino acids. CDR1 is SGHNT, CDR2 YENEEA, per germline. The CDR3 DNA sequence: TGTGCCAGCAGCTTATTGGGACTAGCGGGGGGATACGAGCAGTACTTC. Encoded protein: CASSLLGLAGGYEQYF.

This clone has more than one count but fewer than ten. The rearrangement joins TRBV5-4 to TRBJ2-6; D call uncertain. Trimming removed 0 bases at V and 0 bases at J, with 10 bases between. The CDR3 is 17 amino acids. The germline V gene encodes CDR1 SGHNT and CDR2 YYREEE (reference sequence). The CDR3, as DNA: TGTGCCAGCAGCTTGGGGTCTTTTAGCTCTGGGGCCAACGTCCTGACTTTC. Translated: CASSLGSFSSGANVLTF.

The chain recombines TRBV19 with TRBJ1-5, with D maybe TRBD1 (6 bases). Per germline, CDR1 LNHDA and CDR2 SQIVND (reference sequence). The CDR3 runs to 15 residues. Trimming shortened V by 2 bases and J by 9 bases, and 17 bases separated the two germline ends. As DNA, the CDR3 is TGTGCCAGTAGTATACGGGGGGGCGGCCAGGGGCCCCAGCATTTT. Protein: CASSIRGGGQGPQHF.

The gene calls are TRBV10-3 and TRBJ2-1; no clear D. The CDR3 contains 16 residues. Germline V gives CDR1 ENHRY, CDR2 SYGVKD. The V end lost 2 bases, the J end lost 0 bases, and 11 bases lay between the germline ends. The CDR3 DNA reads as TGTGCCATCAGTGAGGGGCAGCTAAGCTCCTACAATGAGCAGTTCTTC. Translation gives CAISEGQLSSYNEQFF.